This T cell receptor (beta chain) was sequenced during a study of Ad26.COV2.S vaccination and SARS-CoV-2 variants. Study overall: Intramuscular Ad26.COV2.S at 5x10^10 or 1x10^11 viral particles. Whole-study findings and limits: Among vaccine recipients, spike-specific TCR breadth exceeded that of placebo recipients.

The CDR3 covers 16 residues. Germline V gives CDR1 SQVTM, CDR2 ANQGSEA. Clones were read by immunoSEQ multiplex PCR, and TCRdb kept only the in-frame ones, dropping some. The sample yields 300,000 to 350,000 clones, 88% seen once. This sample's treatment: approximately 18 received Ad26.COV2.S at low or high dose, single or two shots; about 5 received placebo; per-sample allocation not given. The samples were gathered on day 63 after the first injection of vaccine or placebo. As concerns this clone: Its antigen is unidentified.

This rearrangement joins TRBV29-1 to TRBJ2-7, with D possibly called TRBD1 or TRBD2 (6 bases each). The receptor was derived from a person aged 18-60 years who received the Ad26.COV2.S COVID-19 vaccine or a placebo. The sequenced sample was peripheral blood, obtained in a trial of Ad26.COV2.S vaccine versus placebo. CDR3: CSGGGFNSIGSYEQYF. Here the CDR3 DNA reads TGCAGTGGAGGGGGGTTCAATAGTATCGGGTCCTACGAGCAGTACTTC.